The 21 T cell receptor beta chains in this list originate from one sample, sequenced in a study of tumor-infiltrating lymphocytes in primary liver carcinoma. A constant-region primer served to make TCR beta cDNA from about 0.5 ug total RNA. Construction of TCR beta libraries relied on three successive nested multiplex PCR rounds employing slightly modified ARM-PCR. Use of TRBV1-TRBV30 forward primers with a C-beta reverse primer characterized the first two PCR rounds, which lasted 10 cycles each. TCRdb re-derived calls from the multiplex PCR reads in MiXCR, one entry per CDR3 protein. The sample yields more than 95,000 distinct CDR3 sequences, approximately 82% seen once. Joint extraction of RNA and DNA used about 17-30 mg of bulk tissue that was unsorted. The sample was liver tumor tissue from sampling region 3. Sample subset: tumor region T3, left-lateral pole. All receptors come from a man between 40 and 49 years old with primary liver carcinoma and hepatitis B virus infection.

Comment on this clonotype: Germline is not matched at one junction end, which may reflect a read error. The CDR3 DNA reads as TGTGTCAGCTCTAACGGAGGGTTCAACCAAGAGACCCAGTACTTC. Protein product: CVSSNGGFNQETQYF. V and J are TRBV12-3 or TRBV12-4 and TRBJ2-5; TRBD2 is a possible D gene (6 bases). This CDR3 is built from 15 residues.

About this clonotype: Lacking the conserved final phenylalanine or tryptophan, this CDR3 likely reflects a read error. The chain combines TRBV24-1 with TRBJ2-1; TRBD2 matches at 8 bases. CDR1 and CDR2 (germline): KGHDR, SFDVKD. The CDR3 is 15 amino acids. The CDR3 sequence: CVTSERGKGYNEQFL. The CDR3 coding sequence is TGTGTCACCAGTGAGCGGGGGAAGGGTTACAATGAGCAGTTCTTA.

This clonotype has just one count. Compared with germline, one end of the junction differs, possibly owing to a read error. The CDR3 DNA reads TGTGCCAGCAGCTCCTCTGGGACCTACGATGAGCAATACTTC. Translation gives CASSSSGTYDEQYF. This sequence joins TRBV5-4 and TRBJ2-1; D is possibly TRBD1 or TRBD2 (5 bases each). Germline assignment: CDR1 SGHNT and CDR2 YYREEE (reference sequence). The CDR3 sequence is 14 residues long.

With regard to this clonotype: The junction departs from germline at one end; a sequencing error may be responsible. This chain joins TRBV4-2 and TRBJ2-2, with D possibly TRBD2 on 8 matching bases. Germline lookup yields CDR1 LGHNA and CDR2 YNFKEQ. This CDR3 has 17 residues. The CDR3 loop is CASNQGGPAGDFGELFF. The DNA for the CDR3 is TGTGCCAGCAACCAAGGGGGCCCAGCGGGAGATTTCGGGGAACTGTTTTTT.

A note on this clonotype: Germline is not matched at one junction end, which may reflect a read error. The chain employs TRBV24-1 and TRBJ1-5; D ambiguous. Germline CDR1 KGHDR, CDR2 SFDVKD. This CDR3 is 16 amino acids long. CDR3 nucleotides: TGTGCCACCCGGGATAGGGTCACATATAGCAATCAGTCCCAGCATTTT. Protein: CATRDRVTYSNQSQHF.

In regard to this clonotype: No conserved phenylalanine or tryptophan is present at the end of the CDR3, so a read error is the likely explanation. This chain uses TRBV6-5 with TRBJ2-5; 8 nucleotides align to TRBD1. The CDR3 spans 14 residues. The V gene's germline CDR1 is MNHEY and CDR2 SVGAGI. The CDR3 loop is CPSSYAGGKETQYL. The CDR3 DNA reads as TGTCCCAGCAGCTACGCAGGGGGCAAGGAGACCCAGTACCTC.

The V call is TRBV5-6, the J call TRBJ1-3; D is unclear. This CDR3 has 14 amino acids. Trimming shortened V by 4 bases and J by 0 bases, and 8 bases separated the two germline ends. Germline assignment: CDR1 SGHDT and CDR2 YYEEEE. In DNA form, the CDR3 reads TGTGCCAGCAGCCCTGACAACTCTGGAAACACCATATATTTT. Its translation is CASSPDNSGNTIYF.

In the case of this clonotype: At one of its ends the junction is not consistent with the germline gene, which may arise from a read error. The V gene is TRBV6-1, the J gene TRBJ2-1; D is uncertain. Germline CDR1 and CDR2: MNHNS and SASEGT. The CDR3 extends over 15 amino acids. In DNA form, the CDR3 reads TGTGCCAGCAGTGAACTACCGGGCTCCTACAATGAGCTGTTCTTC. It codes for CASSELPGSYNELFF.

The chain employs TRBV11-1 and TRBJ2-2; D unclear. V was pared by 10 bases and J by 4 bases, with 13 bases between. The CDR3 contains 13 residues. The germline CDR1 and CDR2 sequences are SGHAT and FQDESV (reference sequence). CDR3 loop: CANNFWGTGELFF. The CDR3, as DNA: TGTGCCAACAACTTTTGGGGCACCGGGGAGCTGTTTTTT. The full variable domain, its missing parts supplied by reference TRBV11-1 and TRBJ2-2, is EAEVAQSPRYKITEKSQAVAFWCDPISGHATLYWYRQILGQGPELLVQFQDESVVDDSQLPKDRFSAERLKGVDSTLKIQPAELGDSAMYLCANNFWGTGELFFGEGSRLTVL.

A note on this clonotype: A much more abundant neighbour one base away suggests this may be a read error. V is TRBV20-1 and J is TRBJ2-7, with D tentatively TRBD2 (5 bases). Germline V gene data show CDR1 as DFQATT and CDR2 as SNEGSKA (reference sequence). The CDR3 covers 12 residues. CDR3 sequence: CSVRGGKYEQYF. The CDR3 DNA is TGCAGTGTTAGAGGAGGTAAATACGAGCAGTACTTC.

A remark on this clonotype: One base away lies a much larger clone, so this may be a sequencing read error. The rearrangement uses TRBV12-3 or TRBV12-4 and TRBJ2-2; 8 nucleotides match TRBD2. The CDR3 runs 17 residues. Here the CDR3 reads CASSFRGGGRNTGKLFF. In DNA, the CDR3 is TGTGCCAGCAGTTTCCGGGGTGGCGGGAGGAACACCGGGAAGCTGTTTTTT.

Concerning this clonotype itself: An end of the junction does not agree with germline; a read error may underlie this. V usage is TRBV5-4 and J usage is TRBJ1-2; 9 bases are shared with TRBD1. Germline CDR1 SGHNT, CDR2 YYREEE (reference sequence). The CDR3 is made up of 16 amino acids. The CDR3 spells CASSGAHFGTGYGYTF. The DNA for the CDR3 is TGCGCCAGCAGCGGCGCCCACTTCGGGACAGGGTATGGATACACCTTC.

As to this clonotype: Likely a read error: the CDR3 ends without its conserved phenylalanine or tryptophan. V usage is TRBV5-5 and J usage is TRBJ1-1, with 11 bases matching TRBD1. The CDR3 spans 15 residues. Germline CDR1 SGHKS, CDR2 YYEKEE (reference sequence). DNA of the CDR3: TGTGCCAACAGCTTGTTCGGGACAGGGGGTACTGAAGCTTTCCTT. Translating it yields CANSLFGTGGTEAFL.

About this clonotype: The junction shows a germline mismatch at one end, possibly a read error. The CDR3: CVSSSQATDTQYF. CDR3 nucleotide sequence: TGTGTCAGCAGCTCTCAGGCCACGGATACGCAGTATTTT. The chain joins TRBV6-4 to TRBJ2-3; no clear D gene. Germline CDR1 reads MRHNA; CDR2 reads SNTAGT. The CDR3 spans 13 residues.

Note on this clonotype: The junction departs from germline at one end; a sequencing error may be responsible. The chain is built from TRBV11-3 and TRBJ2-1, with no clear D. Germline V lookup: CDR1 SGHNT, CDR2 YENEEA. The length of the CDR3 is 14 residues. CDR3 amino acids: CASSLGVLNNEQLF. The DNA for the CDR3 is TGTGCCAGCAGCTTAGGCGTCCTGAACAATGAGCAGTTATTC.

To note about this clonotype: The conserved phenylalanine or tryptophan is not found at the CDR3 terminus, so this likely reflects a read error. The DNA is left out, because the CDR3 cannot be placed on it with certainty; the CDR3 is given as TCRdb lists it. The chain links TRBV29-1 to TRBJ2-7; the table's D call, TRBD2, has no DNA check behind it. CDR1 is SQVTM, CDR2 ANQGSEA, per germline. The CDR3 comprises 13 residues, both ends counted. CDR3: CSVALPQAYEQYI.

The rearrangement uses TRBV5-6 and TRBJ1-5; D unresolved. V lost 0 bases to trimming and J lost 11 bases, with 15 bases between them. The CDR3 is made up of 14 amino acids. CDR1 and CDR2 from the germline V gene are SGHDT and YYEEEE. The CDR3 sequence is CASSLGFDNHSQHF. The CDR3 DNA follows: TGTGCCAGCAGCTTGGGGTTCGACAATCACTCCCAGCATTTT.

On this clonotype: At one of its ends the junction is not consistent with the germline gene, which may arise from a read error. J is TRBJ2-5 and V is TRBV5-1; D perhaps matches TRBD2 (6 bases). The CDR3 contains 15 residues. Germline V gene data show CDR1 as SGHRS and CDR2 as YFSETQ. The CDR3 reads CSSSPLGVGGDTQYF. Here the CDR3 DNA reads TGCTCCAGCAGCCCATTGGGGGTCGGGGGAGACACCCAGTACTTC.

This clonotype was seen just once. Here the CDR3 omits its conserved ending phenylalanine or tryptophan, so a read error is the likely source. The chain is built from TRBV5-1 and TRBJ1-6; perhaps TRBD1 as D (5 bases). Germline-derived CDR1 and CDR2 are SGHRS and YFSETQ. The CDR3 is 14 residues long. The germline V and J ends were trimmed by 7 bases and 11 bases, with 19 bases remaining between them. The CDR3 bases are TGCGCCAGCCAAGATACGGACACGAATCCACCCCTCCACTCT. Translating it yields CASQDTDTNPPLHS.

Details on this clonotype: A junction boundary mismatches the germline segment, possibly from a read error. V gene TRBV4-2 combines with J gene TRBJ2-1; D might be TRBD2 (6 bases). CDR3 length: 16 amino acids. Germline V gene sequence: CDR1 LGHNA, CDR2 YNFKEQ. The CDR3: CASSQDGGRTYNDQFF. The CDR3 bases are TGTGCCAGTAGCCAAGATGGGGGGAGGACCTACAATGACCAGTTCTTC.

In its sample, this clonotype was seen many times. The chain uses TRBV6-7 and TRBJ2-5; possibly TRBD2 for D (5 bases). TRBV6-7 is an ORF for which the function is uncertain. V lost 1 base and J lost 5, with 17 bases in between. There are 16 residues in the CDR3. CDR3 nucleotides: TGTGCCAGCAGTTACTTCGATAATGCGGGCGTCGAGACCCAGTACTTC. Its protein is CASSYFDNAGVETQYF.